Each of the 28 T cell receptor beta chains below was sequenced from the same sample in a study of CD8+ T cells in alopecia areata. Sequencing used cDNA as its template, made by extracting RNA and reverse transcribing it. TCRdb's copy holds only in-frame clones and misses some; the assay was immunoSEQ multiplex PCR. Of about 140,000 clones listed, 85% to 90% were seen once; the top ten hold around 14%. Indicated treatment: oral pan-JAK inhibitor, 5-10 mg twice daily. Sample: CD8+ T cells sorted from blood, taken at week 4, from a patient treated with tofacitinib. All receptors come from a human donor with alopecia areata.

The genes are TRBV14 and TRBJ2-1; 8 bases agree with TRBD2. V was pared by 0 bases and J by 5 bases, with 9 bases of the junction left unmatched. This CDR3 spans 17 amino acids. Germline lookup yields CDR1 SGHDN and CDR2 FVKESK. CDR3 sequence reads: CASSQDLIAGIHNEQFF. CDR3 bases: TGTGCCAGCAGCCAAGATCTTATAGCGGGAATCCACAATGAGCAGTTCTTC.

The V gene is TRBV10-3, the J gene TRBJ1-1; D unresolved. The CDR3 length is 15 residues. V lost 7 bases and J 0 bases, leaving 15 bases between the germline ends. In germline, CDR1 is ENHRY, CDR2 SYGVKD. For the CDR3, the DNA is TGTGCCATCATTACCTTAGGGTGGGTGAACACTGAAGCTTTCTTT. Amino acid sequence: CAIITLGWVNTEAFF.

CDR3 sequence (DNA): TGCGCCAGCAGCCAAGATGGGGTAGGGTCACCCGGGGAGCTGTTTTTT. Protein: CASSQDGVGSPGELFF. This chain uses TRBV4-1 with TRBJ2-2; no clear D gene. V lost 0 bases and J lost 6, with 14 bases in between. CDR1 MGHRA and CDR2 YSYEKL come from the germline V gene. The CDR3 runs 16 residues.

The chain's CDR3 is CASSSLVGGSYNEQFF. The CDR3 nucleotides are TGTGCCAGCAGCTCTCTAGTGGGGGGCTCCTACAATGAGCAGTTCTTC. V gene TRBV7-3 combines with J gene TRBJ2-1; possibly TRBD2 for D (6 bases). This CDR3 is 16 amino acids long. Trimming cost V 4 bases and J 0 bases, with 13 bases left between them. CDR1 and CDR2 (germline): SGHTA, FQGTGA.

V and J are TRBV27 and TRBJ2-6; no firm D call. The CDR3 is 15 residues long. Trimming pared 0 bases from V and 5 bases from J, leaving 8 bases between. CDR1 is MNHEY and CDR2 is SMNVEV in the germline V gene (reference sequence). The DNA of the CDR3 is TGTGCCAGCAGTTTATCGGGTATTCGGGCCAACGTCCTGACTTTC. The encoded protein is CASSLSGIRANVLTF.

V gene TRBV6-5 combines with J gene TRBJ2-1; 14 bases align to TRBD2. V lost 8 bases and J lost 10; bases outside the gene matches: 7. The germline V gene has CDR1 MNHEY and CDR2 SVGAGI. This CDR3 comprises 14 residues. The CDR3 nucleotides are TGTGCCAGCGGGTCGACTAGCGGGAGGGGGGAGCAGTTCTTC. The encoded protein is CASGSTSGRGEQFF.

The rearrangement links TRBV30 to TRBJ1-2; no reliable D call. The CDR3 contains 12 residues. CDR1 GTSNPN and CDR2 SVGIG come from the germline V gene (reference sequence). Trimming took 5 bases from V and 6 from J, leaving 13 bases between them. CDR3 DNA: TGTGCCTGGTCCGGGCTTTTCCATGGCTACACCTTC. It specifies CAWSGLFHGYTF.

The chain links TRBV4-1 to TRBJ2-1; 9 bases are shared with TRBD2. The V gene end was trimmed by 4 bases and the J gene end by 14 bases; junction bases not matched to a gene: 15. This CDR3 is built from 15 residues. Germline V lookup: CDR1 MGHRA, CDR2 YSYEKL. CDR3 in DNA: TGCGCCAGCAGCCTCTCACATGCGGGCGGGGGGGAGAAGTTCTTC. This translates into CASSLSHAGGGEKFF.

The chain carries TRBV6-5 and TRBJ1-1; TRBD1 agrees at 7 bases. The V gene's germline CDR1 is MNHEY and CDR2 SVGAGI. The CDR3 is made up of 14 amino acids. With 2 bases clipped from V and 5 bases from J, the junction kept 5 bases outside the gene matches. The CDR3 spells CASSYAQGFTEAFF. The DNA for the CDR3 is TGTGCCAGCAGTTACGCACAGGGGTTTACTGAAGCTTTCTTT.

This sequence joins TRBV4-2 and TRBJ2-3; 8 bases align to TRBD2. J lost 0 bases, V lost 4 bases, and 9 bases had no gene match. Germline CDR1 LGHNA, CDR2 YNFKEQ. The CDR3 consists of 17 residues. The CDR3 coding sequence is TGTGCCAGCAGCCCCGGGGGGGACGGCTTCAGCACAGATACGCAGTATTTT. This sequence encodes CASSPGGDGFSTDTQYF.

The chain employs TRBV5-4 and TRBJ2-3, with 8 bases lining up with TRBD2. V lost 4 bases, J lost 6 bases, and 7 bases stayed unmatched. There are 14 residues in the CDR3. Germline-derived CDR1 and CDR2 are SGHNT and YYREEE (reference sequence). This CDR3 reads CASSPGLEKDTQYF. The CDR3 bases are TGTGCCAGCAGCCCGGGACTAGAGAAGGATACGCAGTATTTT.

The chain uses TRBV4-1 and TRBJ2-3, with 12 bases aligning to TRBD2. The length of the CDR3 is 16 residues. V gave up 1 base and J gave up 3 bases; unmatched junction bases: 2. Germline V lookup: CDR1 MGHRA, CDR2 YSYEKL. The CDR3 protein is CASSQAGLAGTDTQYF. For the CDR3, the DNA is TGCGCCAGCAGCCAAGCTGGACTAGCGGGAACAGATACGCAGTATTTT.

The chain uses TRBV10-1 and TRBJ2-3, with D perhaps TRBD1 or TRBD2 (5 bases each). V was trimmed by 5 bases and J by 2 bases, leaving 8 bases between them. Germline loops: CDR1 WNHNN, CDR2 SYGVQD (reference sequence). This CDR3 comprises 13 residues. The CDR3: CASSSGPTDTQYF. CDR3 nucleotides: TGCGCCAGCAGTTCGGGGCCCACAGATACGCAGTATTTT.

In regard to this clone: Germline and junction disagree at one end, which may indicate a read error. The chain carries TRBV5-6 and TRBJ1-3, with D possibly TRBD1 on 5 matching bases. The CDR3 runs to 18 residues. Germline lookup yields CDR1 SGHDT and CDR2 YYEEEE. CDR3 sequence (DNA): TGTGCCAGCAACTTGGTTCACCCGGACATCGTTTCTGGAAACACCATATATTTT. As protein: CASNLVHPDIVSGNTIYF.

The V gene is TRBV7-9, the J gene TRBJ2-4; D perhaps matches TRBD1 (6 bases). Germline lookup yields CDR1 SEHNR and CDR2 FQNEAQ (reference sequence). The CDR3 is 14 amino acids. Trimming cost V 10 bases and J 2 bases, with 15 bases left between them. CDR3 in amino acids: CATKGEETKNIQYF. Here the CDR3 DNA reads TGTGCCACGAAGGGGGAAGAGACCAAAAACATTCAGTACTTC.

This sequence joins TRBV7-9 and TRBJ2-1; the match to TRBD2 covers 7 bases. The CDR3 contains 18 residues. Trimming removed 8 bases from V and 2 bases from J; junction bases left unmatched: 18. Per germline, CDR1 SEHNR and CDR2 FQNEAQ (reference sequence). The CDR3 is CASRPGLAVKRAYNEQFF. The CDR3 coding sequence is TGTGCCAGCCGTCCTGGGCTAGCGGTAAAGCGGGCCTACAATGAGCAGTTCTTC.

The chain has TRBV29-1 and TRBJ2-1, with 7 bases identical to TRBD2. This CDR3 contains 15 residues. Losses at the gene ends were 1 base for V and 9 bases for J; bases not matched to a gene: 12. CDR1 is SQVTM and CDR2 is ANQGSEA in the germline V gene. The CDR3 sequence is CSVEGGGRQPGEQFF. CDR3 sequence (DNA): TGCAGCGTTGAAGGGGGCGGGAGACAACCGGGTGAGCAGTTCTTC.

J is TRBJ2-3 and V is TRBV7-9; D unclear. The CDR3 is 13 residues long. Looked up from germline, CDR1 is SEHNR and CDR2 is FQNEAQ (reference sequence). V was shortened by 5 bases and J by 2 bases, with 8 bases between the two germline ends. The CDR3, as DNA: TGTGCCAGCAGCGATTCGTCCACAGATACGCAGTATTTT. Protein product: CASSDSSTDTQYF.

CDR3 in DNA: TGTGCCAGCAGCCGAACCGGGACTAGCGAAAGCTCCTACGAGCAGTACTTC. It encodes CASSRTGTSESSYEQYF. This chain connects TRBV7-9 to TRBJ2-7, with 10 bases matching TRBD2. Trimming removed 5 bases from V and 0 bases from J; junction bases left unmatched: 10. The germline CDR1 and CDR2 sequences are SEHNR and FQNEAQ (reference sequence). There are 17 residues in the CDR3.

This rearrangement joins TRBV6-5 to TRBJ2-7, with D possibly TRBD2 on 5 matching bases. Trimming shortened V by 2 bases and J by 3 bases, and 11 bases separated the two germline ends. This CDR3 spans 14 amino acids. Looked up from germline, CDR1 is MNHEY and CDR2 is SVGAGI. The CDR3 reads CASSYRGINYEQYF. The CDR3 DNA reads as TGTGCCAGCAGTTACCGAGGGATAAACTACGAGCAGTACTTC.

The chain joins TRBV5-6 to TRBJ2-1; TRBD2 matches 8 bases. CDR1 is SGHDT and CDR2 is YYEEEE in the germline V gene. Germline trimming cut 3 bases from V and 4 bases from J; bases unmatched to any gene: 3. This CDR3 spans 14 amino acids. The CDR3 here is CASSYGTRYNEQFF. DNA for the CDR3: TGTGCCAGCAGCTACGGGACTAGATACAATGAGCAGTTCTTC.

J is TRBJ2-7 and V is TRBV5-1; possible D gene TRBD1, 6 bases. This CDR3 has 14 amino acids. From germline, CDR1 is SGHRS and CDR2 YFSETQ. V dropped 2 bases and J dropped 3 bases, with 12 bases sitting between them. DNA of the CDR3: TGCGCCAGCAGCTTAGGGGGAGCCGTCTACGAGCAGTACTTC. Translated: CASSLGGAVYEQYF. Looking up the rest from reference TRBV5-1 and TRBJ2-7 gives the full variable domain: KAGVTQTPRYLIKTRGQQVTLSCSPISGHRSVSWYQQTPGQGLQFLFEYFSETQRNKGNFPGRFSGRQFSNSRSEMNVSTLELGDSALYLCASSLGGAVYEQYFGPGTRLTVT.

V usage is TRBV27 and J usage is TRBJ1-1; D might be TRBD1 (5 bases). The CDR3 contains 15 residues. V lost 2 bases, J lost 4 bases, and 14 bases lay in between. Germline V lookup: CDR1 MNHEY, CDR2 SMNVEV (reference sequence). CDR3 nucleotides: TGTGCCAGCAGTTTACTGGGACCTCGGTTCACTGAAGCTTTCTTT. It yields the protein CASSLLGPRFTEAFF.

The chain uses TRBV6-5 and TRBJ2-2; possibly TRBD1 for D (6 bases). V was shortened by 0 bases and J by 5 bases, with 13 bases between the two germline ends. The CDR3 length is 16 residues. CDR1 is MNHEY, CDR2 SVGAGI, per germline. The CDR3 is CASSYSWGLGTGELFF. CDR3 DNA sequence: TGTGCCAGCAGTTACTCCTGGGGGCTGGGAACCGGGGAGCTGTTTTTT.

The J gene is TRBJ2-1, the V gene TRBV9; D is unclear. V lost 0 bases and J lost 4, with 5 bases in between. The CDR3 is made up of 13 amino acids. The germline V gene encodes CDR1 SGDLS and CDR2 YYNGEE. CDR3 in DNA: TGTGCCAGCAGCGTAGTTGAGTACAATGAGCAGTTCTTC. It yields the protein CASSVVEYNEQFF.

The chain joins TRBV11-2 to TRBJ2-2; D call uncertain. In germline, CDR1 is SGHAT, CDR2 FQNNGV. The ends were cut back, 2 bases at V and 6 bases at J, with 4 bases in the middle. The CDR3 covers 12 residues. The CDR3 DNA sequence: TGTGCCAGCAGCTTATCCCCCGGGGAGCTGTTTTTT. Protein product: CASSLSPGELFF. Based on the CDR3 plus reference TRBV11-2 and TRBJ2-2, the full variable domain is EAGVAQSPRYKIIEKRQSVAFWCNPISGHATLYWYQQILGQGPKLLIQFQNNGVVDDSQLPKDRFSAERLKGVDSTLKIQPAKLEDSAVYLCASSLSPGELFFGEGSRLTVL.

The chain joins TRBV6-6 to TRBJ1-1, with D unclear. The V gene lost 0 bases and the J gene lost 7 bases, with 9 bases spanning the gap. The length of the CDR3 is 13 residues. Germline CDR1 and CDR2: MNHNY and SVGAGI (reference sequence). The CDR3, as DNA: TGTGCCAGCAGTTACTCCGGGAGCCGTGAAGCTTTCTTT. This sequence encodes CASSYSGSREAFF.

This clone was seen a handful of times. V gene TRBV27 combines with J gene TRBJ2-3; 13 nucleotides line up with TRBD2. The germline V gene has CDR1 MNHEY and CDR2 SMNVEV (reference sequence). The CDR3 contains 16 residues. Trimming at V came to 6 bases and at J to 2 bases, leaving 5 bases not matched to a gene. Here the CDR3 DNA reads TGTGCCAGCAGCACGGGACTAGCGGGATACACAGATACGCAGTATTTT. This codes for CASSTGLAGYTDTQYF.